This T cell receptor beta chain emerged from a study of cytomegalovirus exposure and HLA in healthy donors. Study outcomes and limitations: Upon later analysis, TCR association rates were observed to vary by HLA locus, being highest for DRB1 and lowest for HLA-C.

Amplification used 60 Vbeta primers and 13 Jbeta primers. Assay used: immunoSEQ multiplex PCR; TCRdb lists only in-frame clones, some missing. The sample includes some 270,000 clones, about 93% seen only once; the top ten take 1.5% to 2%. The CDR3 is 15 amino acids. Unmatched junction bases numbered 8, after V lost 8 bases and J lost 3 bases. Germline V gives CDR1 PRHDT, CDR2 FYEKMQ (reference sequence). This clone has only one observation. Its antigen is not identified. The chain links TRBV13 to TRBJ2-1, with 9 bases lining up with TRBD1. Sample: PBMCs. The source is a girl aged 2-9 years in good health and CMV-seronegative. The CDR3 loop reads CASGSSTGGYNEQFF. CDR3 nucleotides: TGTGCCAGCGGATCCTCGACAGGGGGCTACAATGAGCAGTTCTTC.